This T cell receptor (beta chain) derives from a study of human T cells and chemical hapten exposure. Time point given: patch test 3, about 24 weeks after DPC sensitization. Described treatment: therapeutic diphenylcyclopropenone sensitization with weekly scalp DPC. The CDR3 contains 16 residues. Germline V gene sequence: CDR1 SGHNT, CDR2 YENEEA. With 3 bases removed from V and 2 bases from J, the gap between germline ends came to 16 bases. TCRdb redid the calling of the RACE reads with MiXCR, one entry per CDR3 protein. The sample lists about 200,000 distinct CDR3 sequences, about 25% occurring once. A few counts support this clonotype. Its target is not known. Study conclusions and caveats: The study found expanded TCRs formed significantly more large CDR3 similarity clusters than controls. Sensitizing with DPC caused no change in TCRs above 1 in 1000 frequency.

The source of this sequence is a woman aged 40 to 49 with alopecia areata. Some clones in this sample may be carry-over from other donors' samples. The sample here was whole blood, taken in connection with sensitization to the hapten diphenylcyclopropenone (DPC). V gene TRBV11-3 combines with J gene TRBJ2-5; D is unresolved. The CDR3 here is CASSFWPDGTQETQYF. The CDR3 DNA follows: TGTGCCAGCAGCTTCTGGCCGGACGGAACTCAAGAGACCCAGTACTTC.